This T cell receptor beta chain was sequenced during a study of blood T cell repertoires in COVID-19. Researchers sorted participants into cohorts using their self-reported clinical history. Assay: immunoSEQ multiplex PCR; the TCRdb copy retains only in-frame clones and omits some. Of some 62,000 clones listed, around 80% are singletons. The CDR3 length is 15 residues. Germline loops: CDR1 SNHLY, CDR2 FYNNEI. V was pared by 8 bases and J by 5 bases, with 13 bases of the junction left unmatched. Sequencing input: PBMCs or T cells enriched from blood (not recorded which). This receptor was obtained from a woman in her 40s with acute COVID-19. The chain recombines TRBV2 with TRBJ2-5; 8 bases match TRBD2. DNA of the CDR3: TGTGCCAGCGGGCGGACGGGAGGGCCGGGGGAGACCCAGTACTTC. Residues: CASGRTGGPGETQYF. The entire variable domain, with the rest obtained from reference TRBV2 and TRBJ2-5, is as follows: EPEVTQTPSHQVTQMGQEVILRCVPISNHLYFYWYRQILGQKVEFLVSFYNNEISEKSEIFDDQFSVERPDGSNFTLKIRSTKLEDSAMYFCASGRTGGPGETQYFGPGTRLLVL.